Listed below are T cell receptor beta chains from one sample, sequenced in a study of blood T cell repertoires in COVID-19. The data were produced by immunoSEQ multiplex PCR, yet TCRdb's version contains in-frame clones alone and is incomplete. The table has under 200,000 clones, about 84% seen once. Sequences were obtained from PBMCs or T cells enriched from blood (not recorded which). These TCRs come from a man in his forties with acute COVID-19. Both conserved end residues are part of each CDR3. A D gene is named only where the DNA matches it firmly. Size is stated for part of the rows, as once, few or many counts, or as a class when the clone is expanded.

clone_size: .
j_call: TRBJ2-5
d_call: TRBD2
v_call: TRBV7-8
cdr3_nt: TGTGCCAGCAGCTCCTGGAGAGCGGGAGGAAGGGAGACCCAGTACTTC
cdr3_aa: CASSSWRAGGRETQYF

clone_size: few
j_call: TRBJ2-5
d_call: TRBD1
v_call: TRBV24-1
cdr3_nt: TGTGCCACCTACGGAGAGGGGGCAAGAGAAGAGACCCAGTACTTC
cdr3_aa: CATYGEGAREETQYF

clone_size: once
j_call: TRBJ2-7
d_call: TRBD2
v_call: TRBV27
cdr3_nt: TGTGCCAGCCGGTATAGGACTAGCGGTACCTACGAGCAGTACTTC
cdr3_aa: CASRYRTSGTYEQYF

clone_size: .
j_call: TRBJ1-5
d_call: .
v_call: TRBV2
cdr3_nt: TGTGCCAGCAGCCTTAGGGGGGGAAGCAATCAGCCCCAGCATTTT
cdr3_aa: CASSLRGGSNQPQHF

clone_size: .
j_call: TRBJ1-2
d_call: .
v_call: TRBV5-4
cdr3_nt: TGTGCCAGCAGCTTGATTGTGTCAGGACAATATGGCTACACCTTC
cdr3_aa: CASSLIVSGQYGYTF

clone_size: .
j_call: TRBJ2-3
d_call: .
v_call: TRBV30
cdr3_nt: TGTGCCTGGACACGGGGGGCCAGGACAGATACGCAGTATTTT
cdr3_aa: CAWTRGARTDTQYF

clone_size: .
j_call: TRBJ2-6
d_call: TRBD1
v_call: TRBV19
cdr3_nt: TGTGCCAGTAGTACCCACCGACAGGGCCTAACAACACCTTCCTCTGGGGCCAACGTCCTGACTTTC
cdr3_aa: CASSTHRQGLTTPSSGANVLTF

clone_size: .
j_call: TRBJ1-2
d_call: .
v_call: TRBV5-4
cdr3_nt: TGTGCCAGCAGCTTAAGAGGCACTAACTATGGCTACACCTTC
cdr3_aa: CASSLRGTNYGYTF

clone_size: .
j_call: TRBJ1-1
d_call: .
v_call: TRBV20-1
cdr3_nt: TGCAGTGCTAGTCCCCCCCTTGGCGGAACTGAAGCTTTCTTT
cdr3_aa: CSASPPLGGTEAFF

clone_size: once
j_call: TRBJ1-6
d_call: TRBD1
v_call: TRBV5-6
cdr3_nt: TGTGCCACCACCCGGGGACAGGGAAATTCACCCCTCCACTTT
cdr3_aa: CATTRGQGNSPLHF

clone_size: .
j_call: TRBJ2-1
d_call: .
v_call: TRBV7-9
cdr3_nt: TGTGCCAGCAGCTTGTGGGCCCTTTCCTACAATGAGCAGTTCTTC
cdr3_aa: CASSLWALSYNEQFF

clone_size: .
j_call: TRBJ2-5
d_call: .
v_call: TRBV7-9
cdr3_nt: TGTGCCAGCAGCTTAGTCCCGGGGGAGACCCAGTACTTC
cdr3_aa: CASSLVPGETQYF

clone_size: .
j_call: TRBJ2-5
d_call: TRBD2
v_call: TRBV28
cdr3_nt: TGTGCCAGCAGTCCCCGTGGACTAGCGGGAAAAGAGACCCAGTACTTC
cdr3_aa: CASSPRGLAGKETQYF

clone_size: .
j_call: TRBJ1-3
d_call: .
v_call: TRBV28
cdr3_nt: TGTGCCAGCAGACCCCCCGGGGTAGGAAACACCATATATTTT
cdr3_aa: CASRPPGVGNTIYF

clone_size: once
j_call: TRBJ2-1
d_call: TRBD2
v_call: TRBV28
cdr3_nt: TGTGCCAGCAGCATGGGACTAGCGGGTCTATACAATGAGCAGTTCTTC
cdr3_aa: CASSMGLAGLYNEQFF

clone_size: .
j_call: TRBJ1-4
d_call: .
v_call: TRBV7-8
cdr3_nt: TGTGCCAGCAGCACGCGACAGGAAAAAAATGAAAAACTGTTTTTT
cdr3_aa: CASSTRQEKNEKLFF

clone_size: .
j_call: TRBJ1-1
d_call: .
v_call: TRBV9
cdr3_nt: TGTGCCAGCAGCGCAGATCTTACGGGGTACACTGAAGCTTTCTTT
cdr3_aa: CASSADLTGYTEAFF

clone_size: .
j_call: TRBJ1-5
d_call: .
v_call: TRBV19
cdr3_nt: TGTGCCAGTAGCTTGTCCGGGACAAAAGATCAGCCCCAGCATTTT
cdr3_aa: CASSLSGTKDQPQHF

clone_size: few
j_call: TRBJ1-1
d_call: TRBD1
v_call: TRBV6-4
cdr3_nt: TGTGCCAGCAGTGACACGGACAGGGCGACTGAAGCTTTCTTT
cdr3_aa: CASSDTDRATEAFF

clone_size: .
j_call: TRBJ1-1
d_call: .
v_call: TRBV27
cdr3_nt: TGTGCCAGCAGTTTAACGGGCACTGAAGCTTTCTTT
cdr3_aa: CASSLTGTEAFF

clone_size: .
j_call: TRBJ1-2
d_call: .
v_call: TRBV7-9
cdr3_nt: TGTGCCAGCAGCCCCCCGTCCAACTATGGCTACACCTTC
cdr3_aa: CASSPPSNYGYTF

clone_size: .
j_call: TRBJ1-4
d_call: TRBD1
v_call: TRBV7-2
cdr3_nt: TGTGCCAGCAGCTTGGACAGGGGCACATATGAAAAACTGTTTTTT
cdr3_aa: CASSLDRGTYEKLFF

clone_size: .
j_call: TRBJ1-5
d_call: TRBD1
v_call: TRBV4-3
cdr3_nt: TGCGCCAGCAGCCAAGACCAGGGGGCACGGCAGCCCCAGCATTTT
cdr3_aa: CASSQDQGARQPQHF

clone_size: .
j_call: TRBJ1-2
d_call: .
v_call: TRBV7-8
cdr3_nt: TGTGCCAGCAGCTTAGAACAGGGAATGAGCTACACCTTC
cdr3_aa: CASSLEQGMSYTF

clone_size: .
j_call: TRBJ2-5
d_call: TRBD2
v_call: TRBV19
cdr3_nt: TGTGCCAGTAGTTTATTTCACGGGAGGAAAGAGACCCAGTACTTC
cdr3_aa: CASSLFHGRKETQYF

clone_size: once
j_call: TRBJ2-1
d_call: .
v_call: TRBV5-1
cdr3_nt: TGCGCCAGCAGCTTTCTCCCCAATGAGCAGTTCTTC
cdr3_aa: CASSFLPNEQFF

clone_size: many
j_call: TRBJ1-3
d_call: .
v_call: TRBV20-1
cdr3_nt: TGCAGTGTTCAGAAAGGAAACACCATATATTTT
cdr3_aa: CSVQKGNTIYF

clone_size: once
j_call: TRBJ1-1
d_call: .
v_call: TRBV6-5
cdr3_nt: TGTGCCAGCAGTCTCAGGGTTGGAAACACTGAAGCTTTCTTT
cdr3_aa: CASSLRVGNTEAFF

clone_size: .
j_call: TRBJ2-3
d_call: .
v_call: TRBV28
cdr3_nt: TGTGCCAGCAGTTTACTACTTCGCACAGATACGCAGTATTTT
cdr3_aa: CASSLLLRTDTQYF

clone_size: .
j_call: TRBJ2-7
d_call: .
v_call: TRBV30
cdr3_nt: TGTGCCTGGAGCTTCAAGGGGGAGCAGTACTTC
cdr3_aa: CAWSFKGEQYF

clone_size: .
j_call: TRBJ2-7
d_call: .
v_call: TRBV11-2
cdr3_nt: TGTGCCAGCAGCTTTCGAATGGGAGCGGAGCAGTACTTC
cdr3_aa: CASSFRMGAEQYF

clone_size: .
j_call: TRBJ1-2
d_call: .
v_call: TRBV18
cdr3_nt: TGTGCCAGCTCACCAACAGAGGGATATGGCTACACCTTC
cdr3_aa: CASSPTEGYGYTF

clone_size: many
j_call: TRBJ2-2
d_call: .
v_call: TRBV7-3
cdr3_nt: TGTGCCAGCAGCTCCTTAGGACTAAGCGGGGAGCTGTTTTTT
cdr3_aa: CASSSLGLSGELFF

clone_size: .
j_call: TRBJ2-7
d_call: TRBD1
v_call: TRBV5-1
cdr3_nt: TGCGCCAGCAGCATGGACAGGGGGAGCTCCTACGAGCAGTACTTC
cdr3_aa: CASSMDRGSSYEQYF

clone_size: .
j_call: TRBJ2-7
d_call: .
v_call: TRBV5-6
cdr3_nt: TGTGCCAGCAGCTTGGCCGGGAAAGACGAGCAGTACTTC
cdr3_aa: CASSLAGKDEQYF

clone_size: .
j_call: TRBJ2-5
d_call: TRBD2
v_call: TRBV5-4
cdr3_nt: TGTGCCAGCAGCTTGGGGGCCCTAGCGGGAGCCGCGGGGGCCCAGTACTTC
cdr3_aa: CASSLGALAGAAGAQYF

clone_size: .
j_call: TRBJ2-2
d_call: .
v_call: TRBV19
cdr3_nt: TGTGCCAGTACCCAAACTGGGAGAGGCGAGATCGGGGAGCTGTTTTTT
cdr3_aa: CASTQTGRGEIGELFF

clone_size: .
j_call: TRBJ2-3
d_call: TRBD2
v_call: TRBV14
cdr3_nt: TGTGCCAGCAGCCAAGGGAGGGGTAGCGGGAGATACTCCCGGACAGATACGCAGTATTTT
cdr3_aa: CASSQGRGSGRYSRTDTQYF

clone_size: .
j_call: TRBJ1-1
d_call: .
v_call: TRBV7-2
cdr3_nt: TGTGCCAGCAGCATACAGGGTTGGAACACTGAAGCTTTCTTT
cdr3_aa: CASSIQGWNTEAFF

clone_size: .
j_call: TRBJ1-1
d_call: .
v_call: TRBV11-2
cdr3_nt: TGTGCCAGCTTGACGGGGAACACTGAAGCTTTCTTT
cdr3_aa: CASLTGNTEAFF

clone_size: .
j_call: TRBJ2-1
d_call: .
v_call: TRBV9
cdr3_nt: TGTGCCAGCAGCCCTACGGGCTCCTACAATGAGCAGTTCTTC
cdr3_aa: CASSPTGSYNEQFF

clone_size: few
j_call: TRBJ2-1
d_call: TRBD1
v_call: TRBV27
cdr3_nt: TGTGCCAGCACCGGGACAGACACACCTAATGAGCAGTTCTTC
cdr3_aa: CASTGTDTPNEQFF

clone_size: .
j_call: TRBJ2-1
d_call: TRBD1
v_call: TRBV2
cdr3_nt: TGTGCCAGCAGTGCCGCGGGACAGGGGTTCGATGAGCAGTTCTTC
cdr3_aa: CASSAAGQGFDEQFF

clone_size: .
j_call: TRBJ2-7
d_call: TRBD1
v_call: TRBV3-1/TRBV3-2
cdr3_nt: TGTGCCAGCAGCCAAGGGGTGGGACAGGGACGTCAGCAGTACTTC
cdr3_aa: CASSQGVGQGRQQYF

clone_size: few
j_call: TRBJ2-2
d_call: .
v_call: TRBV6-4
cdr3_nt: TGTGCCAGCAGTGACATCGACACCGGGGAGCTGTTTTTT
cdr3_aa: CASSDIDTGELFF

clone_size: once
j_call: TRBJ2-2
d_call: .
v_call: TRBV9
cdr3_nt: TGTGCCAGCAGCGCACTCTTGGGGGGAGGCGCCGGGGAGCTGTTTTTT
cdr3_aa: CASSALLGGGAGELFF

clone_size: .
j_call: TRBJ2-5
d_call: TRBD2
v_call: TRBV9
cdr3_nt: TGTGCCAGCAGCTTGACTAGCGGCCTCCAAGAGACCCAGTACTTC
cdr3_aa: CASSLTSGLQETQYF

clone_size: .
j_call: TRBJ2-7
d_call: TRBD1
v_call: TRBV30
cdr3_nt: TGTGCCTCAGAGACAGGGGGAGCCAACGAGCAGTACTTC
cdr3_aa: CASETGGANEQYF